What follows are 29 T cell receptor beta chains derived from one specimen sequenced in a study of beta chain features in type 1 diabetes. Sequenced material consisted of expressed TCRB transcripts (all of the isolated RNA was reverse transcribed). TCRdb's copy holds only in-frame clones and misses some; the assay was immunoSEQ multiplex PCR. This sample yields over 300,000 clones, of which under 8.5% are seen a single time; roughly 0.44% belongs to the top ten. Sequencing input: central memory CD4+ T cells from blood. The receptors derive from a woman between 18 and 29 years old in good health.

The chain has TRBV7-2 and TRBJ2-7; the D gene could be TRBD1 or TRBD2 (6 bases each). The V gene lost 3 bases and the J gene lost 3 bases, with 15 bases spanning the gap. Germline CDR1 is SGHTA and CDR2 is FQGNSA. The CDR3 spans 15 residues. The CDR3 DNA sequence: TGTGCCAGCAGCTTTCGAGGTGGGGGGCTCTACGAGCAGTACTTC. This sequence encodes CASSFRGGGLYEQYF.

The CDR3 reads CASSVRGDRVGDTQYF. CDR3 nucleotide sequence: TGTGCCAGCAGCGTCCGAGGCGACAGGGTCGGAGATACGCAGTATTTT. This chain connects TRBV9 to TRBJ2-3; TRBD1 agrees at 7 bases. With V trimmed by 2 bases and J by 5 bases, 11 bases remained unmatched. The CDR3 totals 16 residues. Germline V gives CDR1 SGDLS, CDR2 YYNGEE. The variable domain in full, completed from reference TRBV9 and TRBJ2-3, reads DSGVTQTPKHLITATGQRVTLRCSPRSGDLSVYWYQQSLDQGLQFLIQYYNGEERAKGNILERFSAQQFPDLHSELNLSSLELGDSALYFCASSVRGDRVGDTQYFGPGTRLTVL.

The rearrangement joins TRBV10-3 to TRBJ1-1, with D perhaps TRBD1 (5 bases). The CDR3 extends over 17 amino acids. Germline V CDR1 and CDR2: ENHRY, SYGVKD. Trimming removed 0 bases at V and 5 bases at J, with 19 bases between. The CDR3 DNA follows: TGTGCCATCAGTGAGTCCGGGGCGGGGAGGGGCTATACTGAAGCTTTCTTT. Amino acids: CAISESGAGRGYTEAFF.

For this clone: Given a far larger clone just one base away, this is likely a sequencing read error. The J gene is TRBJ2-2, the V gene TRBV5-4, with D uncertain. CDR1 and CDR2 from the germline V gene are SGHNT and YYREEE (reference sequence). The V gene lost 5 bases and the J gene lost 4 bases, with 6 bases spanning the gap. The CDR3 has 12 amino acids. The CDR3 protein is CASSHFTGELFF. In DNA form, the CDR3 reads TGTGCCAGCAGTCATTTCACCGGGGAGCTGTTTTTT.

This chain uses TRBV7-2 with TRBJ2-3; TRBD1 matches 10 bases. Germline CDR1 SGHTA, CDR2 FQGNSA. The CDR3 is 14 residues long. With V trimmed by 7 bases and J by 5 bases, 6 bases remained unmatched. CDR3 region: CASTPGQGLDTQYF. DNA for the CDR3: TGTGCCAGCACCCCGGGACAGGGGTTAGATACGCAGTATTTT.

The V and J genes are TRBV14 and TRBJ2-1; 10 bases match TRBD2. Germline CDR1 reads SGHDN; CDR2 reads FVKESK. The CDR3 has 15 amino acids. The junction had 9 bases not matched to a gene; V was cut back by 4 bases and J by 9 bases. The CDR3 is CASSRAGGPGGEQFF. As DNA, the CDR3 is TGTGCCAGCAGCCGAGCGGGAGGGCCAGGTGGTGAGCAGTTCTTC.

This clone was observed a few times. This chain uses TRBV4-3 with TRBJ2-1; no definite D call. The CDR3 is made up of 18 amino acids. The V end lost 0 bases, the J end lost 4 bases, and 19 bases lay between the germline ends. Germline V gives CDR1 LGHNA, CDR2 YSLEER. The CDR3 region is CASSQDLPRVGSYNEQFF. In DNA form, the CDR3 reads TGCGCCAGCAGCCAAGATCTCCCCCGGGTGGGATCTTACAATGAGCAGTTCTTC.

This chain joins TRBV10-3 and TRBJ2-1, with D maybe TRBD1 (6 bases). The CDR3 runs to 12 residues. V was cut by 7 bases and J by 6 bases, with 10 bases left in between. Germline CDR1 is ENHRY and CDR2 is SYGVKD. The CDR3 DNA follows: TGTGCCATCACTCAGGGGTCCAATGAGCAGTTCTTC. It is translated as CAITQGSNEQFF.

This clone was found a few times. The gene calls are TRBV6-1 and TRBJ1-1, with D possibly TRBD1 on 5 matching bases. This CDR3 has 13 amino acids. The V and J ends lost 4 bases and 3 bases respectively, with 9 bases between them. Germline V gives CDR1 MNHNS, CDR2 SASEGT. The CDR3 region is CASSVQEHTEAFF. The CDR3 DNA reads TGTGCCAGCAGTGTACAGGAACACACTGAAGCTTTCTTT.

This clone has just a few counts. The chain couples TRBV5-1 to TRBJ2-3; 7 nucleotides align to TRBD2. Germline loops: CDR1 SGHRS, CDR2 YFSETQ. V lost 3 bases to trimming and J lost 0 bases; unmatched junction nucleotides: 10. The CDR3 runs to 17 residues. This CDR3 reads CASSSGIGTTSTDTQYF. The CDR3 DNA is TGCGCCAGCAGCTCAGGAATCGGGACTACTAGCACAGATACGCAGTATTTT. The full variable domain, in which reference TRBV5-1 and TRBJ2-3 provide the parts outside the CDR3, is KAGVTQTPRYLIKTRGQQVTLSCSPISGHRSVSWYQQTPGQGLQFLFEYFSETQRNKGNFPGRFSGRQFSNSRSEMNVSTLELGDSALYLCASSSGIGTTSTDTQYFGPGTRLTVL.

V gene TRBV21-1 combines with J gene TRBJ2-1; the table's D call of TRBD2 was not tested on the DNA. TRBV21-1 is a pseudogene locus. The CDR3 consists of 10 residues. CDR3 amino acids: CASLGDEQFF. CDR3 bases: TGTGCCAGCCTCGGAGATGAGCAGTTCTTC.

The chain is built from TRBV2 and TRBJ2-5; 9 bases align to TRBD2. V shed 6 bases and J 1 base; nucleotides not matched to a gene: 3. The CDR3 totals 14 residues. Germline V gives CDR1 SNHLY, CDR2 FYNNEI. CDR3: CASRGGRAQETQYF. CDR3 coding DNA: TGTGCCAGCAGAGGCGGGAGGGCCCAAGAGACCCAGTACTTC.

This clone appeared a few times. Germline and junction disagree at one end, which may indicate a read error. The CDR3 loop is CASSPGTGSTDTQYF. The CDR3, as DNA: TGTGCTAGCAGCCCGGGGACTGGTAGCACAGATACGCAGTATTTT. The chain is built from TRBV7-7 and TRBJ2-3; TRBD2 might be the D (6 bases). The CDR3 is 15 amino acids. CDR1 SSHAT and CDR2 FNYEAQ come from the germline V gene (reference sequence). Variable domain in full (rest from reference TRBV7-7 and TRBJ2-3): GAGVSQSPRYKVTKRGQDVTLRCDPISSHATLYWYQQALGQGPEFLTYFNYEAQPDKSGLPSDRFSAERPEGSISTLTIQRTEQRDSAMYRCASSPGTGSTDTQYFGPGTRLTVL.

This clone has a count of ten or more. Other DNA sequences in this sample translate to the same CDR3. The chain combines TRBV2 with TRBJ1-5; a weak D match, TRBD1 (6 bases). The CDR3 is made up of 14 amino acids. Per germline, CDR1 SNHLY and CDR2 FYNNEI. V lost 6 bases and J 7 bases, leaving 16 bases between the germline ends. As DNA, the CDR3 is TGTGCCAGCAGCGTAAACAGGGTTGGACAGCCCCAGCATTTT. It specifies CASSVNRVGQPQHF.

This clone has only a few counts. The chain combines TRBV19 with TRBJ2-4; D assignment may be TRBD1 or TRBD2 (5 bases each). Germline loops: CDR1 LNHDA, CDR2 SQIVND (reference sequence). V shed 5 bases and J shed 2 bases, with 13 bases lying between them. CDR3 length equals 15 residues. The CDR3 DNA sequence: TGTGCCAGTAGTTTGAGGGGCGCGTCCAAAAACATTCAGTACTTC. It yields the protein CASSLRGASKNIQYF.

This clone has only a few counts. The DNA of the CDR3 is TGTGCCAGCAGCTTAGGACAGGGGAGGGAGCCCCAGCATTTT. As protein: CASSLGQGREPQHF. V usage is TRBV7-9 and J usage is TRBJ1-5, with TRBD1 matching 8 bases. From germline, CDR1 is SEHNR and CDR2 FQNEAQ (reference sequence). The trim removed 1 base at V and 8 bases at J, leaving 4 bases unmatched. The CDR3 loop spans 14 amino acids.

This clone has more than one count but fewer than ten. The chain combines TRBV7-2 with TRBJ2-3; TRBD2 might be the D (6 bases). Germline CDR1 is SGHTA and CDR2 is FQGNSA. The CDR3 covers 16 residues. Deletions cut 1 base from V and 2 bases from J, with 13 bases between. The CDR3, as DNA: TGTGCCAGCAGCTTAGTGTGGGGCGGGACCACAGATACGCAGTATTTT. Translated: CASSLVWGGTTDTQYF.

V is TRBV5-1 and J is TRBJ2-1, with 11 bases lining up with TRBD2. CDR3 size: 22 residues. After removal of 0 bases from V and 0 bases from J, the junction contained 17 bases not matched to a gene. The germline CDR1 and CDR2 sequences are SGHRS and YFSETQ. In nucleotides, the CDR3 is TGCGCCAGCAGCTTGGTCGTCAGCTCCGGGACTAGCGGTAAGAGCTCCTACAATGAGCAGTTCTTC. Translating gives CASSLVVSSGTSGKSSYNEQFF.

This clone has ten or more counts. V and J are TRBV10-3 and TRBJ2-4, with D possibly TRBD1 on 6 matching bases. The ends were cut back, 10 bases at V and 11 bases at J, with 18 bases in the middle. The CDR3 runs to 12 residues. Germline CDR1 is ENHRY and CDR2 is SYGVKD. The CDR3 DNA sequence: TGTGCCACTGGACAGCCCCATGGAGTTCAGTACTTC. It translates to CATGQPHGVQYF.

This clone was counted at least ten times. This chain uses TRBV7-6 with TRBJ1-4, with a tentative D call TRBD1 (5 bases). Trimming pared 5 bases from V and 5 bases from J, leaving 12 bases between. CDR1 and CDR2 from the germline V gene are SGHVS and FNYEAQ. CDR3 length equals 14 residues. CDR3 sequence reads: CASSTDTSNEKLFF. CDR3 coding DNA: TGTGCCAGCAGCACGGACACATCCAATGAAAAACTGTTTTTT.

V usage is TRBV15 and J usage is TRBJ2-7; TRBD1 agrees at 9 bases. This CDR3 has 18 residues. V gave up 0 bases and J gave up 2 bases; unmatched junction bases: 11. The germline CDR1 and CDR2 sequences are LNHNV and YYDKDF (reference sequence). DNA for the CDR3: TGTGCCACCAGCAGAGACGCTCCCGGGACAGGGAATACCTACGAGCAGTACTTC. Its protein is CATSRDAPGTGNTYEQYF. Full variable domain (outside the CDR3, taken from reference TRBV15 and TRBJ2-7): DAMVIQNPRYQVTQFGKPVTLSCSQTLNHNVMYWYQQKSSQAPKLLFHYYDKDFNNEADTPDNFQSRRPNTSFCFLDIRSPGLGDTAMYLCATSRDAPGTGNTYEQYFGPGTRLTVT.

The chain combines TRBV18 with TRBJ2-1, with TRBD1 matching 8 bases. V shed 3 bases and J 12 bases; nucleotides not matched to a gene: 7. Germline values: CDR1 KGHSH, CDR2 LQKENI. The CDR3 runs to 13 residues. The chain's CDR3 is CASSPVTGDMQFF. The CDR3 nucleotides read TGTGCCAGCTCACCCGTGACAGGGGACATGCAGTTCTTC.

The rearrangement links TRBV7-3 to TRBJ1-1, with 7 nucleotides matching TRBD1. Germline V gene data show CDR1 as SGHTA and CDR2 as FQGTGA. The junction had 0 bases not matched to a gene; V was cut back by 0 bases and J by 2 bases. The CDR3 has 14 amino acids. CDR3 protein: CASSLTGGNTEAFF. CDR3 bases: TGTGCCAGCAGCTTAACAGGGGGCAACACTGAAGCTTTCTTT.

This clone was recorded many times. V gene TRBV28 combines with J gene TRBJ1-4; weak D call: TRBD1 (5 bases). Germline-derived CDR1 and CDR2 are MDHEN and SYDVKM. The CDR3 is made up of 15 amino acids. Between the trimmed V and J ends, which lost 3 bases and 7 bases, there was a span of 15 bases. CDR3 nucleotides: TGTGCCAGCAGTTTTCCCGGGGGAGGAAGTGAAAAACTGTTTTTT. This translates into CASSFPGGGSEKLFF.

This clone occurred a few times. The chain employs TRBV6-6 and TRBJ2-1, with unresolved D. The CDR3 is made up of 15 amino acids. Germline V gives CDR1 MNHNY, CDR2 SVGAGI (reference sequence). Between the trimmed V and J ends, which lost 7 bases and 6 bases, there was a span of 19 bases. CDR3 sequence: CASTLARTTLNEQFF. The CDR3 coding sequence is TGTGCCAGCACCTTAGCCCGGACCACTCTCAATGAGCAGTTCTTC.

Only a few counts were recorded for this clone. V gene TRBV29-1 combines with J gene TRBJ2-1; 9 nucleotides agree with TRBD1. The J segment lost 5 bases and the V segment lost 8 bases, leaving 13 bases of the junction unmatched. Germline assignment: CDR1 SQVTM and CDR2 ANQGSEA. The CDR3 totals 15 residues. The CDR3 region is CSSNSGTGSNNEQFF. CDR3 DNA sequence: TGCAGCTCAAATTCCGGGACAGGGAGCAACAATGAGCAGTTCTTC.

This clone was counted a few times. The chain uses TRBV7-9 and TRBJ1-2; D is unresolved. The length of the CDR3 is 16 residues. In germline, CDR1 is SEHNR, CDR2 FQNEAQ (reference sequence). V lost 5 bases to trimming and J lost 4 bases, with 20 bases between them. The CDR3 bases are TGTGCCAGCAGCCCAACCCCGGGATTCACACTCTATGGCTACACCTTC. Protein: CASSPTPGFTLYGYTF. Supplemented by reference TRBV7-9 and TRBJ1-2, the full variable domain reads DTGVSQNPRHKITKRGQNVTFRCDPISEHNRLYWYRQTLGQGPEFLTYFQNEAQLEKSRLLSDRFSAERPKGSFSTLEIQRTEQGDSAMYLCASSPTPGFTLYGYTFGSGTRLTVV.

The rearrangement uses TRBV21-1 and TRBJ2-1. TRBV21-1 is recorded as a pseudogene. CDR3 length: 13 residues. The CDR3 is CASILKDGNEQFF. The CDR3 DNA follows: TGTGCCAGCATCTTGAAGGACGGCAATGAGCAGTTCTTC.

This clone was seen only a few times. This chain's CDR3 is CASTPGHRDTGELFF. DNA of the CDR3: TGTGCCAGCACTCCGGGACACCGGGACACCGGGGAGCTGTTTTTT. The rearrangement joins TRBV6-6 to TRBJ2-2; maybe TRBD1 (6 bases). The CDR3 is 15 residues long. The germline V gene encodes CDR1 MNHNY and CDR2 SVGAGI (reference sequence). V was cut by 7 bases and J by 3 bases, with 15 bases left in between.